The 8 T cell receptor beta chains listed next were all sequenced from one sample in a study of CD8+ T cells in alopecia areata. After isolation, RNA underwent reverse transcription to generate cDNA as the sequencing template. This table comes from immunoSEQ multiplex PCR, and its TCRdb copy is limited to in-frame clones, with some not included. The sample has fewer than 250,000 clones; 57% are singletons. This material consisted of CD4+ T cells sorted from blood, taken at week 0. These receptors all stem from a human donor with alopecia areata.

This sequence joins TRBV30 and TRBJ1-1; no clear D. Germline CDR1 is GTSNPN and CDR2 is SVGIG (reference sequence). This CDR3 has 12 residues. V was trimmed by 2 bases and J by 11 bases, leaving 15 bases between them. The CDR3 DNA follows: TGTGCCTGGAGTCCTGGACTCTTTGGGGCTTTCTTT. As protein: CAWSPGLFGAFF.

CDR3 nucleotide sequence: TGTGCCACCCGATACGAGGACTATGGCTACACCTTC. Translating it yields CATRYEDYGYTF. The genes are TRBV7-9 and TRBJ1-2; D gene unclear. Trimming pared 10 bases from V and 3 bases from J, leaving 12 bases between. In germline, CDR1 is SEHNR, CDR2 FQNEAQ (reference sequence). The CDR3 is 12 residues long.

V usage is TRBV6-1 and J usage is TRBJ1-2, with 7 bases fitting TRBD1. There are 12 residues in the CDR3. Per germline, CDR1 MNHNS and CDR2 SASEGT. The junction had 0 bases not matched to a gene; V was cut back by 4 bases and J by 4 bases. CDR3 DNA: TGTGCCAGCAGTGGGACAGGCTATGGCTACACCTTC. Amino acid sequence: CASSGTGYGYTF.

The genes are TRBV27 and TRBJ1-2; D unresolved. Germline assignment: CDR1 MNHEY and CDR2 SMNVEV (reference sequence). Trimming shortened V by 8 bases and J by 2 bases, and 6 bases separated the two germline ends. The CDR3 contains 11 residues. This CDR3 reads CASGQNYGYTF. DNA of the CDR3: TGTGCCAGCGGTCAGAACTATGGCTACACCTTC.

V is TRBV29-1 and J is TRBJ1-1, with TRBD1 as a possible D gene (6 bases). CDR3 length: 13 residues. Trimming pared 6 bases from V and 6 bases from J, leaving 17 bases between. The V gene's germline CDR1 is SQVTM and CDR2 ANQGSEA. CDR3 protein: CSVRGQFSSEAFF. The CDR3 bases are TGCAGCGTGCGAGGACAGTTTTCGTCTGAAGCTTTCTTT.

This clone appeared a few times. The rearrangement uses TRBV4-1 and TRBJ2-4; 7 bases map to TRBD1. V lost 4 bases, J lost 8 bases, and 5 bases stayed unmatched. CDR3 length equals 13 residues. The germline CDR1 and CDR2 sequences are MGHRA and YSYEKL. DNA of the CDR3: TGCGCCAGCAGCCCCAGGGGGATGGACATTCAGTACTTC. It codes for CASSPRGMDIQYF.

The gene calls are TRBV19 and TRBJ2-4, with TRBD2 identical over 7 bases. CDR1 is LNHDA, CDR2 SQIVND, per germline (reference sequence). The CDR3 is 17 residues long. V was pared by 3 bases and J by 1 base, with 9 bases of the junction left unmatched. The CDR3 loop reads CASSIPGLADAKNIQYF. The CDR3 DNA sequence: TGTGCCAGTAGTATTCCGGGGCTAGCGGATGCCAAAAACATTCAGTACTTC.

V is TRBV5-1 and J is TRBJ2-1; D gene unclear. V lost 1 base and J lost 4, with 0 bases in between. This CDR3 contains 11 residues. Germline V gene sequence: CDR1 SGHRS, CDR2 YFSETQ. Written as DNA, the CDR3 is TGCGCCAGCAGCTTGTACAATGAGCAGTTCTTC. Translation: CASSLYNEQFF.